This record covers a single T cell receptor (beta chain). Its antigen is not identified. These data are taken from a study of OX40 agonist ivuxolimab in advanced cancers. Study summary: Patients received ivuxolimab, an intravenous treatment, every 2 weeks at 0.01 to 10 mg/kg. Patients enrolled in dose escalation were diagnosed with hepatocellular carcinoma, melanoma, renal cell or head and neck cancer.

The germline CDR1 and CDR2 sequences are MNHNS and SASEGT. Trimming took 6 bases from V and 0 from J, leaving 8 bases between them. The CDR3 runs 13 residues. Sequencing used immunoSEQ multiplex PCR; TCRdb keeps in-frame clones, though not all of them. The table has approximately 66,000 clones, 80% to 90% seen once; the top ten hold around 0.73%. Study results and limitations: Expanded clones were, on average, more numerous in CD8+ T cells than in CD4+. Normalized T-cell clonal expansion was also low in a subset of nonresponders.

J is TRBJ1-2 and V is TRBV6-1; no clear D. The origin of this receptor is an adult with an advanced solid tumor such as melanoma, head and neck, liver or kidney cancer. Sequenced here: CD4+ or CD8+ T cells sorted from blood, sampled in a trial of the OX40 agonist ivuxolimab. CDR3 nucleotides: TGTGCCAGCAGACCTACAGCTAACTATGGCTACACCTTC. Residues: CASRPTANYGYTF.